Following are 6 T cell receptor beta chains from one sample sequenced in a study of blood T cell repertoires in COVID-19. This table comes from immunoSEQ multiplex PCR, and its TCRdb copy is limited to in-frame clones, with some not included. In the table there are roughly 180,000 clones, more than 85% of which are singletons. The sequenced sample was peripheral blood. The source is a woman aged 25-40 years with active or convalescent COVID-19.

The CDR3 reads CAIRFQDSGLAEAFF. CDR3 coding DNA: TGTGCCATCCGTTTCCAGGACAGTGGGTTGGCTGAAGCTTTCTTT. This sequence joins TRBV10-3 and TRBJ1-1; possibly TRBD1 for D (6 bases). Trimming cost V 8 bases and J 6 bases, with 22 bases left between them. This CDR3 is 15 amino acids long. Germline CDR1 ENHRY, CDR2 SYGVKD.

This clone was counted a few times. This chain joins TRBV15 and TRBJ2-7; D uncertain. Trimming cost V 0 bases and J 3 bases, with 6 bases left between them. CDR3 length equals 13 residues. Looked up from germline, CDR1 is LNHNV and CDR2 is YYDKDF (reference sequence). CDR3 sequence (DNA): TGTGCCACCAGCAGAGACTACCTCTACGAGCAGTACTTC. The encoded protein is CATSRDYLYEQYF.

This rearrangement joins TRBV6-2 or TRBV6-3 to TRBJ2-7; D remains unclear. CDR3 length equals 14 residues. Germline V gene sequence: CDR1 MNHEY, CDR2 SVGEGT. The V gene lost 2 bases and the J gene lost 3 bases, with 11 bases spanning the gap. The CDR3 here is CASSYGGEVYEQYF. In DNA, the CDR3 is TGTGCCAGCAGTTACGGTGGAGAGGTCTACGAGCAGTACTTC.

This clone was picked up a small number of times. CDR3 nucleotides: TGTGCCAGCAGCAAAGCGGGACAGGGGCAAGGAAACACCATATATTTT. It encodes CASSKAGQGQGNTIYF. V and J are TRBV7-9 and TRBJ1-3; TRBD1 aligns across 10 bases. The CDR3 covers 16 residues. V shed 5 bases and J 4 bases; nucleotides not matched to a gene: 8. CDR1 is SEHNR and CDR2 is FQNEAQ in the germline V gene (reference sequence).

V usage is TRBV6-5 and J usage is TRBJ2-7, with 8 bases aligning to TRBD1. The CDR3 consists of 14 residues. The germline V gene encodes CDR1 MNHEY and CDR2 SVGAGI. The V and J ends lost 5 bases and 1 base, in that order; junction bases with no gene match: 4. Here the CDR3 DNA reads TGTGCCAGCAGTAGGACAGGGAGTTCCTACGAGCAGTACTTC. Amino acid sequence: CASSRTGSSYEQYF.

The rearrangement uses TRBV7-9 and TRBJ1-1, with D possibly TRBD1 on 5 matching bases. This CDR3 is built from 17 residues. V shed 4 bases and J shed 0 bases, with 18 bases lying between them. Germline lookup yields CDR1 SEHNR and CDR2 FQNEAQ (reference sequence). CDR3: CASSSRNKGAMNTEAFF. CDR3 coding DNA: TGTGCCAGCAGCTCCAGGAATAAAGGGGCCATGAACACTGAAGCTTTCTTT.